This TCR beta chain is from a study of blood T cell repertoires in COVID-19. Study as a whole: From the United States, Italy and Spain came samples of acute and convalescent COVID-19. From T cells, B-cell-depleted T cells, or PBMCs came the material, which was cDNA or gDNA.

In the source study's methods: How many nucleated cells were present was estimated from reference gene primer amplification. Sequencing used immunoSEQ multiplex PCR; TCRdb keeps in-frame clones, though not all of them. The V and J calls and the clone size are those of that table, but D and trimming were determined from the DNA. The table includes 40,000 to 55,000 clones, about 89% detected once. This CDR3 is built from 15 residues. Losses at the gene ends were 3 bases for V and 8 bases for J; bases not matched to a gene: 5. Germline values: CDR1 MDHEN, CDR2 SYDVKM. Material for sequencing was peripheral blood. The V call is TRBV28, the J call TRBJ2-1; 12 nucleotides agree with TRBD2. The receptor comes from a human donor in a cohort sampled during active COVID-19. The CDR3 is CASSLASGRAHEQFF. CDR3 nucleotides: TGTGCCAGCAGTTTGGCTAGCGGGAGGGCCCATGAGCAGTTCTTC.